This is a list of T cell receptor beta chains from one sample in a study of T cell repertoires in cytomegalovirus infection. TCRdb redid the calling of the reads with MiXCR, one entry per CDR3 protein. The sample consists of approximately 730,000 distinct CDR3 sequences, roughly 36% of them appearing once. Their specific antigens are unknown. The sequencing here drew on cultured PBMCs, taken from culture after CMV antigen stimulation. The receptors shown here come from a human donor in good health (CMV status not recorded). Some clones in this sample may be carry-over from other donors' samples. CDR3s include the opening cysteine and the closing phenylalanine or tryptophan. Each record gives: J gene, V gene, CDR3 protein.

TRBJ2-1	TRBV12-3/TRBV12-4	CASSKMSGANEQFF
TRBJ2-2	TRBV19	CASSSPSGSTGELFF
TRBJ2-6	TRBV7-8	CASSGGRGQTSGANVLTF
TRBJ2-3	TRBV7-7	CASSLGTSGSGGYTQYF
TRBJ2-2	TRBV6-5	CASSYSTQFYTGELFF
TRBJ1-1	TRBV7-9	CASSLVFAANTEAFF
TRBJ2-4	TRBV27	CASTGQFSDGAKNIQYF
TRBJ2-7	TRBV4-2	CASSQGVAGAGYEQYF
TRBJ1-1	TRBV5-4	CASSLTGKNTEAFF
TRBJ2-7	TRBV12-3/TRBV12-4	CASSLNSPLEQYF
TRBJ1-1	TRBV6-2/TRBV6-3	CASSYEGQGASNRNTEAFF
TRBJ1-2	TRBV4-1	CASSVRGIYGYTF
TRBJ1-6	TRBV4-1	CASSPGGGRRVNSPLHF
TRBJ1-6	TRBV28	CASSSDRGLNSPLHF
TRBJ2-7	TRBV28	CASSPLQSFHPYEQYF
TRBJ2-7	TRBV5-4	CASSPAWGSYEQYF
TRBJ1-3	TRBV15	CATSRDLQRDPSGNTIYF
TRBJ2-1	TRBV29-1	CSVTLGWTGRDEQFF
TRBJ1-6	TRBV7-9	CASSLADRADSPLHF